These T cell receptor beta chains were read from a single sample in a study of blood T cells in healthy people across ages. A single record per CDR3 protein comes from TCRdb applying MiXCR to the 5' RACE reads. This table holds about 570,000 distinct CDR3 sequences, roughly a quarter found once. Material for sequencing was blood. These receptors were collected from a woman in her 70s in good health. CDR3s include the opening cysteine and the closing phenylalanine or tryptophan. The D gene is left open where the match is weak. For some rows the clone size is stated as once, few or many, or as a class when expanded; others skip it.

abundance	v_gene	d_gene	j_gene	CDR3nt	CDR3aa
few	TRBV6-1	.	TRBJ2-1	TGTGCCAGCAGTGTGGGTCTCAATGAGCAGTTCTTC	CASSVGLNEQFF
.	TRBV20-1	TRBD1	TRBJ1-6	TGCAGTGCAAAACCGGGACAGCCGAGTTCACCCCTCCACTTT	CSAKPGQPSSPLHF
few	TRBV5-1	.	TRBJ1-1	TGCGCCAGCATGGGGGAAGGGGCAACTGAAGCTTTCTTT	CASMGEGATEAFF
.	TRBV6-2/TRBV6-3	.	TRBJ2-7	TGTGCCAGCAGTTACAAGGCCCACTACGAGCAGTACTTC	CASSYKAHYEQYF
few	TRBV7-2	TRBD1	TRBJ1-4	TGTGCCAGCAGCGCGACAGGGGGCGCGCAGAAACTGTTTTTT	CASSATGGAQKLFF
.	TRBV27	TRBD2	TRBJ2-5	TGTGCCAGCAGTTGGACTAGCGCCCAAGAGACCCAGTACTTC	CASSWTSAQETQYF
few	TRBV29-1	TRBD1	TRBJ2-5	TGCAGCGTGGCGCAACACCGGGACAGGAAGAGAGAGACCCAGTACTTC	CSVAQHRDRKRETQYF
few	TRBV18	.	TRBJ2-1	TGTGCCAGCTCACCACGGTTTCAGGGAACTGGGAATGAGCAGTTCTTC	CASSPRFQGTGNEQFF
.	TRBV7-2	.	TRBJ1-4	TGTGCCAGCAGCTTAGCGCGTGGTTCAACTAATGAAAAACTGTTTTTT	CASSLARGSTNEKLFF
few	TRBV6-2/TRBV6-3	TRBD1	TRBJ1-6	TGTGCCAGCAACAGGGGTCCGAAGGTGCCCCTCCACTTT	CASNRGPKVPLHF
.	TRBV5-1	.	TRBJ2-5	TGCGCCAGCAGTTTATCGGGGGCGATCCAAGAGACCCAGTACTTC	CASSLSGAIQETQYF
many	TRBV5-1	.	TRBJ2-7	TGCGCCAGCAGCTTGGGGACGGGGAATTACGAGCAGTACTTC	CASSLGTGNYEQYF
.	TRBV9	.	TRBJ2-1	TGTGCCAGCAGCGCAACGGGGAACAACAATGAGCAGTTCTTC	CASSATGNNNEQFF
.	TRBV12-3/TRBV12-4	TRBD1	TRBJ2-7	TGTGCCAGCAGCTCAATTGGGGGACAGGAACGGACCTACGAGCAGTACTTC	CASSSIGGQERTYEQYF
.	TRBV10-3	.	TRBJ1-1	TGTGCCATCAGTGGGACCACAGGGGCTTTCTTT	CAISGTTGAFF
.	TRBV10-3	.	TRBJ2-3	TGTGCCATCAGTATAGATGATACGCAGTATTTT	CAISIDDTQYF
few	TRBV5-1	.	TRBJ2-5	TGCGCCAGCAGCCGAAGTGGGAACAGCGAGGAGACCCAGTACTTC	CASSRSGNSEETQYF
few	TRBV29-1	.	TRBJ1-1	TGCAGCGTTGAAGGACGGAACACTGAAGCTTTCTTT	CSVEGRNTEAFF
.	TRBV4-3	.	TRBJ1-1	TGCGCCAGCAGCCATGCAAACCTGAACACTGAAGCTTTCTTT	CASSHANLNTEAFF
once	TRBV20-1	.	TRBJ1-4	TGCAGTGCTAGAGACAACAGGGAGGCTGAAAAACTGTTTTTT	CSARDNREAEKLFF
few	TRBV7-9	.	TRBJ1-4	TGTGCCAGCAGCTTAAGTGGGGATGAAAAACTGTTTTTT	CASSLSGDEKLFF
.	TRBV28	.	TRBJ2-7	TGTGCCAGCAGTTTAGCGCCAGATACCTCCTACGAGCAGTACTTC	CASSLAPDTSYEQYF
.	TRBV5-1	.	TRBJ2-3	TGCGCCAGCAGCCCCCTGACAGGGAGGGATACGCAGTATTTT	CASSPLTGRDTQYF
few	TRBV28	.	TRBJ2-1	TGTGCCAGCAGTTTCCCCTGGTTCGCCAGCAGCTCCTACAATGAGCAGTTCTTC	CASSFPWFASSSYNEQFF
.	TRBV4-2	.	TRBJ2-7	TGTGCCAGCAGCCAACAATCAACTTACGCCGCCTACGAGCAGTACTTC	CASSQQSTYAAYEQYF
.	TRBV5-1	TRBD2	TRBJ2-3	TGCGCCAGCAGCTTGGGTAGCGGGGGGGCCACAGATACGCAGTATTTT	CASSLGSGGATDTQYF
few	TRBV4-3	TRBD1	TRBJ1-2	TGCGCCAGCAGGGGACAGCCCTATGGCTACACCTTC	CASRGQPYGYTF
.	TRBV12-3/TRBV12-4	TRBD1	TRBJ2-7	TGTGCCAGCAGTCCTGGGACAGCTCTACGAGAATACGAGCAGTACTTC	CASSPGTALREYEQYF
few	TRBV7-2	.	TRBJ1-4	TGTGCCAGCAAGATGAATGGTGAAAAACTGTTTTTT	CASKMNGEKLFF
.	TRBV12-3/TRBV12-4	.	TRBJ2-7	TGTGCCAGCAGCCCCGGCTCTGGCCGCGAGCAGTACTTC	CASSPGSGREQYF
few	TRBV9	.	TRBJ2-5	TGTGCCAGCAGCGTACGACTTGATCCTCAAGAGACCCAGTACTTC	CASSVRLDPQETQYF
.	TRBV5-1	.	TRBJ2-5	TGCGCCAGCACCCTGGGGGTAGGTGGGGAACAAGAGACCCAGTACTTC	CASTLGVGGEQETQYF
.	TRBV5-1	.	TRBJ2-7	TGCGCCAGCAGCTTGGGGGCAGGGGCTACCTACGAGCAGTACTTC	CASSLGAGATYEQYF
.	TRBV20-1	.	TRBJ1-2	TGCAGTGCTAGGAAGAGCTGGGGGGGAGGCTACACCTTC	CSARKSWGGGYTF
.	TRBV5-1	TRBD1	TRBJ2-2	TGCGCCAGCAGCCTCCGAGTGACAGGGACCGGGGAGCTGTTTTTT	CASSLRVTGTGELFF
.	TRBV7-2	TRBD2	TRBJ2-3	TGTGCCAGCAGCTTAGTCCGGACTAGCGGGGCCTATAGCACAGATACGCAGTATTTT	CASSLVRTSGAYSTDTQYF
.	TRBV6-1	.	TRBJ1-4	TGTGCCAGCAGTGAAGCGCCCCGACAGTTTTTT	CASSEAPRQFF
.	TRBV7-3	.	TRBJ1-1	TGTGCCAGCAGCTTACGGCCGTTCACTGAAGCTTTCTTT	CASSLRPFTEAFF
.	TRBV5-1	.	TRBJ1-6	TGCGCCAGCAGTTTGGACAGCGTTAATTCACCCCTCCACTTT	CASSLDSVNSPLHF
many	TRBV29-1	.	TRBJ2-5	TGCAGCGTTGAAGACGCGGGGGAGACCCAGTACTTC	CSVEDAGETQYF
many	TRBV20-1	.	TRBJ2-1	TGCAGTGCCCGACCCTCAGGTGAGCAGTTCTTC	CSARPSGEQFF
once	TRBV29-1	.	TRBJ2-3	TGCAGCGTTGAACAGGGGGGGCTGGCAGATACGCAGTATTTT	CSVEQGGLADTQYF
.	TRBV24-1	.	TRBJ1-2	TGTGCCACCAGTGAGGGACACCCGAAGGGTGGCTACACCTTC	CATSEGHPKGGYTF
.	TRBV15	TRBD2	TRBJ2-3	TGTGCCCCGTACAGCGGGAGCGGGGGCACAGATACGCAGTATTTT	CAPYSGSGGTDTQYF
.	TRBV7-2	.	TRBJ1-4	TGTGCCAGCAGCCCGAAGATTGGGGCAGCTAATGAAAAACTGTTTTTT	CASSPKIGAANEKLFF
few	TRBV7-6	.	TRBJ1-3	TGTGCCAGCAGCTTAGGCCCCGGGGGAGGAAACACCATATATTTT	CASSLGPGGGNTIYF